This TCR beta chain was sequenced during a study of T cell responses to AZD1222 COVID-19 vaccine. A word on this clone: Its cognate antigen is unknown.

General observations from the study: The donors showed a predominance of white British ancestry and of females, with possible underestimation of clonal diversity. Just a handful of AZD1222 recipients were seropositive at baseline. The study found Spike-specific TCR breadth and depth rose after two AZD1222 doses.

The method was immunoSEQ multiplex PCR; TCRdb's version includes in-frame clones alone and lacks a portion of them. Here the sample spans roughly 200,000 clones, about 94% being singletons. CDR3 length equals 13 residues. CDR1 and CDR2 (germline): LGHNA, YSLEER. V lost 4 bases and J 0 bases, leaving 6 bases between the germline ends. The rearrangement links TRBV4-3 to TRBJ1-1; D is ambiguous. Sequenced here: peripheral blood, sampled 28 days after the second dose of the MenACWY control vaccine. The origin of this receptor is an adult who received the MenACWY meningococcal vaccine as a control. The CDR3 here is CASSPTVNTEAFF. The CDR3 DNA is TGCGCCAGCAGCCCAACAGTGAACACTGAAGCTTTCTTT.